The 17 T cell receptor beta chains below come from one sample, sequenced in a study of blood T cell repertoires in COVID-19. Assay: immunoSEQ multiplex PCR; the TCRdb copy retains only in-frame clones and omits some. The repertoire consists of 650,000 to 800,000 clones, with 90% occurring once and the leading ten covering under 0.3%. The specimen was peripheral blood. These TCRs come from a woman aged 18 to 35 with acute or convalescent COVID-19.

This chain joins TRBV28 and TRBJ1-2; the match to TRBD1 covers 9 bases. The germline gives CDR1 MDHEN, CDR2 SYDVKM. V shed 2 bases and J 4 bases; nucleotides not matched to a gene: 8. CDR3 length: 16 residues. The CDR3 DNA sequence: TGTGCCAGCAGTTTACCGGTGACAGGGGGAATCTATGGCTACACCTTC. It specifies CASSLPVTGGIYGYTF.

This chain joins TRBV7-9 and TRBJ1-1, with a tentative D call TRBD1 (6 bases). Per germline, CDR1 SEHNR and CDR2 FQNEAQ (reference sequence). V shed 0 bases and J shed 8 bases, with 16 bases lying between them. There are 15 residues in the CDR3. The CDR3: CASSLAATGSMEAFF. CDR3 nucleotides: TGTGCCAGCAGCTTAGCCGCGACAGGCTCTATGGAAGCTTTCTTT.

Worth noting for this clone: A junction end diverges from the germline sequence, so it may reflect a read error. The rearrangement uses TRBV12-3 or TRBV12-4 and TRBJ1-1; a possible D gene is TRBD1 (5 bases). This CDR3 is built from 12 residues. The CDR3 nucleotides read TGTGCCAGCAGTTTAAGTTGGGGACTTTCCACTTTT. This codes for CASSLSWGLSTF.

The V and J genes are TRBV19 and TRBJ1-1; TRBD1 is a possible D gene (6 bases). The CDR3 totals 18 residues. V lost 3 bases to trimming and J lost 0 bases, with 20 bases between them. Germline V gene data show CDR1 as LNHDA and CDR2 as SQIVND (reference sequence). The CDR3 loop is CASSMEQGGVGMNTEAFF. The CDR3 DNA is TGTGCCAGTAGTATGGAACAGGGCGGCGTGGGGATGAACACTGAAGCTTTCTTT.

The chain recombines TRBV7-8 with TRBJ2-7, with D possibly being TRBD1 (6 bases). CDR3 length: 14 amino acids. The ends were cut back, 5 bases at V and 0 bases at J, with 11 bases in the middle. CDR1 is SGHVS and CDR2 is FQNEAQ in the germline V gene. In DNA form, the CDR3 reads TGTGCCAGCAGCCCGACAGGTACCTCCTACGAGCAGTACTTC. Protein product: CASSPTGTSYEQYF.

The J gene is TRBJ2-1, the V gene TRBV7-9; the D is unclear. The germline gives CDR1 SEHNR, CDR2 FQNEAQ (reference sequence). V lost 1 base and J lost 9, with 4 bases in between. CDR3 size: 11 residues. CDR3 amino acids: CASSLGAEQFF. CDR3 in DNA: TGTGCCAGCAGCTTAGGCGCTGAGCAGTTCTTC. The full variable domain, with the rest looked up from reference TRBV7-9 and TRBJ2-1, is DTGVSQNPRHKITKRGQNVTFRCDPISEHNRLYWYRQTLGQGPEFLTYFQNEAQLEKSRLLSDRFSAERPKGSFSTLEIQRTEQGDSAMYLCASSLGAEQFFGPGTRLTVL.

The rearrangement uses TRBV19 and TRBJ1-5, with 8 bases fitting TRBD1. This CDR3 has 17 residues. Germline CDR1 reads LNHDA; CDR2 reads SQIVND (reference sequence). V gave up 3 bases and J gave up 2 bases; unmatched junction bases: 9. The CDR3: CASSMGQGAGGNQPQHF. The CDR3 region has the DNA TGTGCCAGTAGTATGGGTCAGGGGGCCGGGGGCAATCAGCCCCAGCATTTT.

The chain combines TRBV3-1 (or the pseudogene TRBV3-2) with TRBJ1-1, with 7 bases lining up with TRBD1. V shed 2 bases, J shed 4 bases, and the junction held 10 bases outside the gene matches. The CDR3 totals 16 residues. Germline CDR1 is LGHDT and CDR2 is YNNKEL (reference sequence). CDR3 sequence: CASSQTGVGSLTEAFF. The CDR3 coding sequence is TGTGCCAGCAGCCAAACAGGGGTCGGTTCCCTCACTGAAGCTTTCTTT.

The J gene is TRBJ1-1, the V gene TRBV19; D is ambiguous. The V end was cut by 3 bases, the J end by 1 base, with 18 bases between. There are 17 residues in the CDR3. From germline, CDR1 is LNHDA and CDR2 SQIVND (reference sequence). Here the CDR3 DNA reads TGTGCCAGTAGTATCAGCGGGAGGACCAGCTCGAACACTGAAGCTTTCTTT. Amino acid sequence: CASSISGRTSSNTEAFF.

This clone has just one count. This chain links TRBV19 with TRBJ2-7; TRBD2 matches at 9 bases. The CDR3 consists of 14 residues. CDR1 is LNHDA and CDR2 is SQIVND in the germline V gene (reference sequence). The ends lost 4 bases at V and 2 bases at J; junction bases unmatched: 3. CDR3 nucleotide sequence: TGTGCCAGTAGTAAGGAGCGGGGGGCCTACGAGCAGTACTTC. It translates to CASSKERGAYEQYF.

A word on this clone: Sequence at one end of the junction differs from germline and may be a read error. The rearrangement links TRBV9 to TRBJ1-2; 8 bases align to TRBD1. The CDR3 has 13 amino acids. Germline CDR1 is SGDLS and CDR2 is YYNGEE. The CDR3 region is CASSARARDRPAF. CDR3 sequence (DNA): TGTGCCAGCAGCGCGCGAGCCCGGGACAGGCCTGCCTTC.

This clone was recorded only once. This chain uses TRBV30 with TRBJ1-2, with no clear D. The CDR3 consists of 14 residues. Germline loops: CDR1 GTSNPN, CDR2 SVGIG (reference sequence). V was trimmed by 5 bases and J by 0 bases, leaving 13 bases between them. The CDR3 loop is CAWEERLANYGYTF. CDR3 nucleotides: TGTGCCTGGGAGGAAAGACTAGCTAACTATGGCTACACCTTC. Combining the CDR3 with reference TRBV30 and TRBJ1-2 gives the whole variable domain SQTIHQWPATLVQPVGSPLSLECTVEGTSNPNLYWYRQAAGRGLQLLFYSVGIGQISSEVPQNLSASRPQDRQFILSSKKLLLSDSGFYLCAWEERLANYGYTFGSGTRLTVV.

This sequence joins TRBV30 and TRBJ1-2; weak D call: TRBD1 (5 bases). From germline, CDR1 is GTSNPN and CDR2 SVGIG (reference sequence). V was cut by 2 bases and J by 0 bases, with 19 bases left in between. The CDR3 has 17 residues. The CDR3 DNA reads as TGTGCCTGGAGTCCACGGTCCCGACGGGGGACTAACTATGGCTACACCTTC. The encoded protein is CAWSPRSRRGTNYGYTF.

The CDR3 coding sequence is TGCAGCGACCGACAGGGGCATGGCTACACCTTC. As protein: CSDRQGHGYTF. The V gene is TRBV29-1, the J gene TRBJ1-2; 8 nucleotides match TRBD1. Trimming cost V 7 bases and J 6 bases; bases outside gene matches: 4. The CDR3 consists of 11 residues. CDR1 SQVTM and CDR2 ANQGSEA come from the germline V gene.

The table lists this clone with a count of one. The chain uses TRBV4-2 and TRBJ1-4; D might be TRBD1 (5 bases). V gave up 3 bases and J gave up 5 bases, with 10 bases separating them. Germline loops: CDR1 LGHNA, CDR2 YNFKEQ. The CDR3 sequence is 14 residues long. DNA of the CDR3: TGTGCCAGCAGCCATGATGGGGGGAATGAAAAACTGTTTTTT. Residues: CASSHDGGNEKLFF.

DNA for the CDR3: TGTGCCAGCAGTCGCGACAAACTGAACACTGAAGCTTTCTTT. Translation gives CASSRDKLNTEAFF. The chain joins TRBV27 to TRBJ1-1; D not resolved. The germline V and J ends were trimmed by 5 bases and 0 bases, with 10 bases remaining between them. CDR1 is MNHEY and CDR2 is SMNVEV in the germline V gene (reference sequence). CDR3 length equals 14 residues.

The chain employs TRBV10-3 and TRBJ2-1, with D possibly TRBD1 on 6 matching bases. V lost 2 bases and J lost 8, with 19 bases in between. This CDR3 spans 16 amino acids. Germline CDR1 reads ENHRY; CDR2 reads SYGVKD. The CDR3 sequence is CAISEGGRGKVDEQFF. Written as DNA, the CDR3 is TGTGCCATCAGTGAGGGGGGCAGGGGCAAGGTCGATGAGCAGTTCTTC.